This T cell receptor (beta chain) was observed in a study of post-analysis software for immune sequencing data. General study findings and limits: Roughly 5 TRBV segments, TRBV5-6, TRBV5-1 and TRBV20-1 among them, were found more frequent in patients than controls.

For this clonotype: The target antigen is unknown. At one end the junction does not follow the germline gene, possibly because of a read error.

Germline CDR1 and CDR2: SSHAT and FNYEAQ (reference sequence). CDR3 length: 17 amino acids. The TCR beta cDNA libraries carried unique molecular identifiers. TCRdb re-derived calls from the PCR reads in MiXCR, one entry per CDR3 protein. The sample lists more than 450,000 distinct CDR3 sequences; about a third were seen once. The sequence was obtained from a girl younger than 18 with multiple sclerosis. The source material was blood. The chain is built from TRBV7-7 and TRBJ2-3; 14 nucleotides match TRBD2. Written as DNA, the CDR3 is TGTGCTAGCAGCCCAGGGACTAGCGGGGGTAGCGCAGATACGCAGTATTTT. This gives the protein CASSPGTSGGSADTQYF.